Below are 30 T cell receptor beta chains sequenced from a single sample in a study of OX40 agonist ivuxolimab in advanced cancers. Clones were read by immunoSEQ multiplex PCR, and TCRdb kept only the in-frame ones, dropping some. The sample yields fewer than 70,000 clones, about 92% seen once. Sequenced material: CD4+ or CD8+ T cells sorted from blood, taken in a trial of the OX40 agonist ivuxolimab. The receptors originated from an adult with an advanced solid tumor such as melanoma, head and neck, liver or kidney cancer.

This rearrangement joins TRBV6-5 to TRBJ2-2; D may correspond to TRBD1 or TRBD2 (7 bases each). Germline CDR1 MNHEY, CDR2 SVGAGI. Trimming took 6 bases from V and 5 from J, leaving 16 bases between them. This CDR3 has 15 residues. The CDR3 loop reads CASRPGGGRTGELFF. CDR3 in DNA: TGTGCCAGCAGACCAGGGGGGGGACGTACCGGGGAGCTGTTTTTT.

The chain combines TRBV7-8 with TRBJ1-2; D not certain. CDR1 SGHVS and CDR2 FQNEAQ come from the germline V gene. Trimming took 5 bases from V and 2 from J, leaving 12 bases between them. This CDR3 is 14 amino acids long. The CDR3 loop reads CASSARFQNYGYTF. The CDR3 bases are TGTGCCAGCAGCGCGCGATTTCAAAACTATGGCTACACCTTC. The whole variable domain, remainder taken from reference TRBV7-8 and TRBJ1-2, is GAGVSQSPRYKVAKRGQDVALRCDPISGHVSLFWYQQALGQGPEFLTYFQNEAQLDKSGLPSDRFFAERPEGSVSTLKIQRTQQEDSAVYLCASSARFQNYGYTFGSGTRLTVV.

The chain combines TRBV27 with TRBJ1-2; 10 bases fit TRBD1. Unmatched junction bases numbered 20, after V lost 5 bases and J lost 8 bases. The germline gives CDR1 MNHEY, CDR2 SMNVEV (reference sequence). The CDR3 runs 18 residues. The CDR3 is CASSTFLDRGQLVRGYTF. The CDR3 bases are TGTGCCAGCAGTACCTTTTTAGACAGGGGGCAGTTGGTTCGGGGCTACACCTTC.

This sequence joins TRBV7-8 and TRBJ2-7; D perhaps matches TRBD2 (5 bases). The CDR3 sequence is 13 residues long. In germline, CDR1 is SGHVS, CDR2 FQNEAQ. Deletions cut 3 bases from V and 3 bases from J, with 9 bases between. The CDR3 reads CASSFGEYYEQYF. The CDR3 region has the DNA TGTGCCAGCAGCTTCGGGGAATACTACGAGCAGTACTTC. Together with reference TRBV7-8 and TRBJ2-7, the CDR3 gives the full variable domain: GAGVSQSPRYKVAKRGQDVALRCDPISGHVSLFWYQQALGQGPEFLTYFQNEAQLDKSGLPSDRFFAERPEGSVSTLKIQRTQQEDSAVYLCASSFGEYYEQYFGPGTRLTVT.

This clone has only a few counts. The chain combines TRBV6-5 with TRBJ1-6; 10 nucleotides agree with TRBD1. This CDR3 region has 15 residues. The V gene's germline CDR1 is MNHEY and CDR2 SVGAGI. Germline trimming cut 0 bases from V and 7 bases from J; bases unmatched to any gene: 0. The CDR3 bases are TGTGCCAGCAGTTACTCGGGACAGGGGAATTCACCCCTCCACTTT. This translates into CASSYSGQGNSPLHF.

The chain combines TRBV4-2 with TRBJ2-6, with a tentative D call TRBD1 (6 bases). CDR1 and CDR2 (germline): LGHNA, YNFKEQ. The CDR3 spans 17 residues. Trimming took 5 bases from V and 1 from J, leaving 15 bases between them. CDR3 region: CASSSRQAGSGANVLTF. CDR3 bases: TGTGCCAGCAGCTCGCGACAGGCCGGGTCTGGGGCCAACGTCCTGACTTTC.

The rearrangement joins TRBV6-1 to TRBJ2-3, with 14 bases lining up with TRBD2. Per germline, CDR1 MNHNS and CDR2 SASEGT. The CDR3 runs 15 residues. The trim removed 3 bases at V and 9 bases at J, leaving 5 bases unmatched. CDR3 protein: CASSEGTSGGSTQYF. The CDR3 DNA follows: TGTGCCAGCAGTGAGGGGACTAGCGGGGGAAGCACGCAGTATTTT.

This chain connects TRBV19 to TRBJ2-3, with TRBD2 matching 14 bases. The CDR3 consists of 15 residues. CDR1 is LNHDA, CDR2 SQIVND, per germline (reference sequence). The V and J ends lost 6 bases and 4 bases, in that order; junction bases with no gene match: 3. CDR3 amino acids: CASRGTSGGSDTQYF. Written as DNA, the CDR3 is TGTGCCAGTAGAGGGACTAGCGGGGGCTCAGATACGCAGTATTTT.

CDR3 nucleotides: TGTGCCAGCAGAGGAGGTATTAATGAAAAACTGTTTTTT. This codes for CASRGGINEKLFF. The chain employs TRBV27 and TRBJ1-4; no firm D call. Trimming shortened V by 6 bases and J by 4 bases, and 9 bases separated the two germline ends. This CDR3 spans 13 amino acids. CDR1 is MNHEY and CDR2 is SMNVEV in the germline V gene (reference sequence).

The CDR3 reads CASRDGTSGGEETQYF. In DNA, the CDR3 is TGTGCCAGCAGGGACGGGACTAGCGGGGGGGAAGAGACCCAGTACTTC. V is TRBV2 and J is TRBJ2-5, with 16 nucleotides matching TRBD2. The CDR3 is made up of 16 amino acids. J gave up 3 bases and V 6 bases, and 4 bases lay outside the gene matches. Germline CDR1 and CDR2: SNHLY and FYNNEI.

This clone was counted a few times. V usage is TRBV7-6 and J usage is TRBJ1-2; D is uncertain. This CDR3 spans 12 amino acids. The germline V gene encodes CDR1 SGHVS and CDR2 FNYEAQ. The germline V and J ends were trimmed by 5 bases and 5 bases, with 9 bases remaining between them. This CDR3 is CASSPVLYGYTF. Here the CDR3 DNA reads TGTGCCAGCAGCCCCGTCCTGTATGGCTACACCTTC.

This chain links TRBV6-1 with TRBJ2-7; D unresolved. The CDR3 has 16 residues. Trimming left V 3 bases short and J 0 bases short, with 15 bases between. CDR1 and CDR2 (germline): MNHNS, SASEGT. The CDR3 bases are TGTGCCAGCAGTGAGGACGGATCTTACTCCTCCTACGAGCAGTACTTC. Its translation: CASSEDGSYSSYEQYF.

The chain combines TRBV5-4 with TRBJ2-1, with D tentatively TRBD1 (6 bases). Trimming cost V 3 bases and J 8 bases, with 15 bases left between them. The CDR3 consists of 14 residues. Germline CDR1 is SGHNT and CDR2 is YYREEE (reference sequence). The CDR3 reads CASSSRGGGDEQFF. DNA for the CDR3: TGTGCCAGCAGCTCTCGAGGGGGTGGGGATGAGCAGTTCTTC.

This chain joins TRBV6-1 and TRBJ1-1, with 8 bases that match TRBD1. CDR1 and CDR2 (germline): MNHNS, SASEGT. Trimming took 4 bases from V and 4 from J; bases not matched to a gene: 5. CDR3 length equals 14 residues. The DNA for the CDR3 is TGTGCCAGCAGTGCCGGACAGGGTGCCACTGAAGCTTTCTTT. This encodes CASSAGQGATEAFF.

The gene calls are TRBV7-9 and TRBJ2-7; D is possibly TRBD1 or TRBD2 (6 bases each). Germline CDR1 is SEHNR and CDR2 is FQNEAQ (reference sequence). The CDR3 runs to 13 residues. V was clipped by 5 bases and J by 7 bases, with 15 bases between them. CDR3: CASSPSRGGEQYF. The CDR3 coding sequence is TGTGCCAGCAGCCCCTCCCGAGGGGGGGAGCAGTACTTC.

This clone was seen a few times. The gene calls are TRBV4-1 and TRBJ2-1; D unclear. The CDR3 loop spans 15 amino acids. V dropped 4 bases and J dropped 0 bases, with 10 bases sitting between them. The germline gives CDR1 MGHRA, CDR2 YSYEKL. CDR3 DNA sequence: TGCGCCAGCAGCCCCCAGACCCCCTCCTACAATGAGCAGTTCTTC. Protein: CASSPQTPSYNEQFF.

This chain joins TRBV11-2 and TRBJ1-3; TRBD1 might be the D (6 bases). The germline CDR1 and CDR2 sequences are SGHAT and FQNNGV. V gave up 0 bases and J gave up 0 bases, with 12 bases separating them. CDR3 length: 17 residues. The CDR3 here is CASSLEPGQSSGNTIYF. DNA of the CDR3: TGTGCCAGCAGCTTAGAGCCCGGACAGAGCTCTGGAAACACCATATATTTT.

The CDR3 here is CASSSGGTANQPQHF. The CDR3, as DNA: TGTGCCAGCAGTTCTGGCGGGACAGCCAATCAGCCCCAGCATTTT. The J gene is TRBJ1-5, the V gene TRBV27; 7 bases map to TRBD1. J lost 3 bases, V lost 4 bases, and 6 bases had no gene match. The CDR3 has 15 residues. The germline CDR1 and CDR2 sequences are MNHEY and SMNVEV (reference sequence).

The chain recombines TRBV11-1 with TRBJ2-2; a weak D match, TRBD2 (6 bases). CDR3 length: 14 amino acids. Per germline, CDR1 SGHAT and CDR2 FQDESV (reference sequence). V was clipped by 1 base and J by 6 bases, with 9 bases between them. CDR3 region: CASSLGGRSGELFF. The CDR3 DNA sequence: TGTGCCAGCAGCTTAGGTGGGAGGTCCGGGGAGCTGTTTTTT.

This rearrangement joins TRBV5-8 to TRBJ1-5; 8 bases map to TRBD1. V lost 8 bases to trimming and J lost 6 bases; unmatched junction nucleotides: 16. This CDR3 region has 16 residues. Germline V CDR1 and CDR2: SGHTS, YDEGEE. The CDR3 sequence is CASERRAGTGGQPQHF. For the CDR3, the DNA is TGTGCCAGTGAAAGGAGGGCTGGAACAGGGGGTCAGCCCCAGCATTTT.

The chain is built from TRBV5-1 and TRBJ2-2, with 8 nucleotides matching TRBD1. This CDR3 comprises 15 residues. Germline CDR1 SGHRS, CDR2 YFSETQ. V was pared by 4 bases and J by 5 bases, with 7 bases of the junction left unmatched. The CDR3 protein is CASSTTGGVTGELFF. DNA of the CDR3: TGCGCCAGCAGCACCACAGGGGGTGTGACCGGGGAGCTGTTTTTT.

The V gene is TRBV30, the J gene TRBJ1-1; 8 bases align to TRBD1. Trimming cost V 0 bases and J 7 bases; bases outside gene matches: 10. This CDR3 contains 15 residues. Germline V CDR1 and CDR2: GTSNPN, SVGIG (reference sequence). The CDR3 sequence: CAWSVARTGSREAFF. The DNA of the CDR3 is TGTGCCTGGAGTGTAGCTAGGACAGGGTCACGTGAAGCTTTCTTT.

The DNA of the CDR3 is TGCGCCAGCAGCTTGGAGTGGGGGGATTCACCCCTCCACTTT. Translating it yields CASSLEWGDSPLHF. This chain links TRBV5-1 with TRBJ1-6; the D gene is possibly TRBD1 (5 bases). The V end lost 0 bases, the J end lost 8 bases, and 9 bases lay between the germline ends. The CDR3 has 14 residues. Germline values: CDR1 SGHRS, CDR2 YFSETQ. Full variable domain (remainder filled in from reference TRBV5-1 and TRBJ1-6): KAGVTQTPRYLIKTRGQQVTLSCSPISGHRSVSWYQQTPGQGLQFLFEYFSETQRNKGNFPGRFSGRQFSNSRSEMNVSTLELGDSALYLCASSLEWGDSPLHFGNGTRLTVT.

This clone was recorded only once. The V gene is TRBV11-2, the J gene TRBJ2-7; possible D gene TRBD2, 5 bases. Per the germline V gene, CDR1 is SGHAT and CDR2 is FQNNGV. This CDR3 contains 15 residues. V lost 5 bases to trimming and J lost 4 bases, with 18 bases between them. The CDR3, as DNA: TGTGCCAGCAGCCCCGATTATAGCGATCGGTACGAGCAGTACTTC. This translates into CASSPDYSDRYEQYF.

The count of this clone is one. The chain recombines TRBV5-4 with TRBJ1-1; perhaps TRBD1 as D (6 bases). The germline V gene has CDR1 SGHNT and CDR2 YYREEE (reference sequence). CDR3 size: 15 residues. V lost 0 bases and J 5 bases, leaving 14 bases between the germline ends. The CDR3 nucleotides read TGTGCCAGCAGCTTGGCCACGACAGGTTGGACTGAAGCTTTCTTT. Translating gives CASSLATTGWTEAFF.

The chain is built from TRBV9 and TRBJ2-1; D is unresolved. The CDR3 extends over 16 amino acids. V gave up 2 bases and J gave up 8 bases, with 20 bases separating them. The germline V gene has CDR1 SGDLS and CDR2 YYNGEE. The CDR3 DNA follows: TGTGCCAGCAGCGTGACGGGCTACCAGTTGGTCGATGAGCAGTTCTTC. Its protein is CASSVTGYQLVDEQFF. Combining the CDR3 with reference TRBV9 and TRBJ2-1 gives the whole variable domain DSGVTQTPKHLITATGQRVTLRCSPRSGDLSVYWYQQSLDQGLQFLIQYYNGEERAKGNILERFSAQQFPDLHSELNLSSLELGDSALYFCASSVTGYQLVDEQFFGPGTRLTVL.

The rearrangement uses TRBV6-5 and TRBJ2-7; D uncertain. Trimming took 2 bases from V and 0 from J, leaving 11 bases between them. This CDR3 spans 15 amino acids. The germline CDR1 and CDR2 sequences are MNHEY and SVGAGI. This CDR3 reads CASSYRRLSSYEQYF. DNA of the CDR3: TGTGCCAGCAGTTACCGGCGACTGAGCTCCTACGAGCAGTACTTC.

The CDR3 region has the DNA TGCGCCAGCAGCTTCGGACAGGATGGGGAGCCCCAGCATTTT. Protein product: CASSFGQDGEPQHF. The V call is TRBV5-1, the J call TRBJ1-5; TRBD1 aligns across 7 bases. Unmatched junction bases numbered 7, after V lost 2 bases and J lost 8 bases. The germline V gene encodes CDR1 SGHRS and CDR2 YFSETQ. The CDR3 length is 14 residues.

V and J are TRBV7-9 and TRBJ2-5; D possibly uses TRBD1 or TRBD2 (5 bases each). CDR1 and CDR2 from the germline V gene are SEHNR and FQNEAQ (reference sequence). V lost 5 bases, J lost 5 bases, and 12 bases lay in between. There are 13 residues in the CDR3. The CDR3 region is CASSLRWGETQYF. As DNA, the CDR3 is TGTGCCAGCAGCCTCCGCTGGGGGGAGACCCAGTACTTC.

The chain uses TRBV4-1 and TRBJ1-2; D perhaps matches TRBD1 (6 bases). CDR3 size: 17 residues. The V end lost 2 bases, the J end lost 7 bases, and 23 bases lay between the germline ends. CDR1 MGHRA and CDR2 YSYEKL come from the germline V gene. The CDR3 coding sequence is TGCGCCAGCAGCCAATCCCCATCCGGAGGGGGATACTCTGGCTACACCTTC. This gives the protein CASSQSPSGGGYSGYTF.